This passage covers 19 T cell receptor beta chains from one sample sequenced in a study of CD8 T cells in Susac syndrome. Random hexamers were used to reverse transcribe the RNA input (about 0.45 to 1 ug). In TCRdb, the immunoSEQ multiplex PCR reads were re-called with MiXCR into one record per CDR3 protein. The data contain 200,000 to 250,000 distinct CDR3 sequences, approximately 95% of them singletons. Sequencing used CD4+ T cells from PBMCs. These receptors were obtained from a human donor with multiple sclerosis.

This sequence joins TRBV29-1 and TRBJ2-1; the D is unclear. Between the trimmed V and J ends, which lost 7 bases and 0 bases, there was a span of 13 bases. CDR1 is SQVTM, CDR2 ANQGSEA, per germline. The CDR3 runs to 14 residues. CDR3 residues: CSAGYLHSYNEQFF. Here the CDR3 DNA reads TGCAGCGCCGGGTATCTCCACTCCTACAATGAGCAGTTCTTC.

The J gene is TRBJ1-5, the V gene TRBV5-6; D is uncertain. Trimming took 0 bases from V and 0 from J, leaving 7 bases between them. The germline V gene has CDR1 SGHDT and CDR2 YYEEEE. The CDR3 is made up of 15 amino acids. The CDR3 DNA reads as TGTGCCAGCAGCTTGGCGGGGTATAGCAATCAGCCCCAGCATTTT. It translates to CASSLAGYSNQPQHF.

The rearrangement links TRBV28 to TRBJ2-3; the D gene is possibly TRBD2 (6 bases). The CDR3 sequence is 17 residues long. The V and J ends lost 6 bases and 3 bases respectively, with 22 bases between them. In germline, CDR1 is MDHEN, CDR2 SYDVKM. The CDR3: CASSSKFGQGGTDTQYF. The CDR3 nucleotides read TGTGCCAGCAGCTCCAAGTTCGGGCAGGGAGGTACAGATACGCAGTATTTT.

The gene calls are TRBV12-3 or TRBV12-4 and TRBJ2-1; D is ambiguous. Trimming left V 0 bases short and J 8 bases short, with 8 bases between. This CDR3 is built from 13 residues. CDR3 protein: CASSLAAGHEQFF. As DNA, the CDR3 is TGTGCCAGCAGTTTAGCGGCCGGGCATGAGCAGTTCTTC.

The rearrangement joins TRBV19 to TRBJ2-2; no firm D call. Germline V lookup: CDR1 LNHDA, CDR2 SQIVND (reference sequence). The germline V and J ends were trimmed by 7 bases and 4 bases, with 10 bases remaining between them. CDR3 size: 13 residues. The CDR3 coding sequence is TGTGCCAGTACCTCCCTCGTCACCGGGGAGCTGTTTTTT. This translates into CASTSLVTGELFF.

V gene TRBV28 combines with J gene TRBJ1-2, with a weak D call TRBD1 (6 bases). Germline loops: CDR1 MDHEN, CDR2 SYDVKM. Trimming removed 4 bases from V and 2 bases from J, with 17 bases in between. CDR3 length: 16 residues. CDR3 nucleotides: TGTGCCAGCAGTTCGCCGGACAGCATCAGCAACTATGGCTACACCTTC. This codes for CASSSPDSISNYGYTF.

The CDR3 DNA reads TGTGCCAGCAGCGAGACAGGGTTCGAGCAGTACTTC. It specifies CASSETGFEQYF. The gene calls are TRBV2 and TRBJ2-7; 7 bases agree with TRBD1. Trimming took 6 bases from V and 6 from J; bases not matched to a gene: 5. There are 12 residues in the CDR3. Germline CDR1 reads SNHLY; CDR2 reads FYNNEI. Variable domain in full (rest from reference TRBV2 and TRBJ2-7): EPEVTQTPSHQVTQMGQEVILRCVPISNHLYFYWYRQILGQKVEFLVSFYNNEISEKSEIFDDQFSVERPDGSNFTLKIRSTKLEDSAMYFCASSETGFEQYFGPGTRLTVT.

This chain links TRBV20-1 with TRBJ2-5; TRBD2 agrees at 11 bases. Germline V gives CDR1 DFQATT, CDR2 SNEGSKA (reference sequence). The CDR3 is 14 amino acids. V trimming: 4 bases; J trimming: 3 bases; junction bases outside the gene matches: 4. As DNA, the CDR3 is TGCAGTGCTAAACTAGCGGGGGCCAAAGAGACCCAGTACTTC. It specifies CSAKLAGAKETQYF.

This chain joins TRBV27 and TRBJ1-1; 7 nucleotides line up with TRBD1. Germline V gene lookup returns CDR1 MNHEY and CDR2 SMNVEV (reference sequence). CDR3 length: 15 residues. Losses at the gene ends were 5 bases for V and 4 bases for J; bases not matched to a gene: 10. The CDR3 DNA reads TGTGCCAGCAGTACACGACAGGGTAGGAGCACTGAAGCTTTCTTT. Protein sequence: CASSTRQGRSTEAFF.

This sequence joins TRBV29-1 and TRBJ1-1; 7 bases are a match to TRBD1. V shed 6 bases and J 4 bases; nucleotides not matched to a gene: 14. The CDR3 covers 15 residues. CDR1 and CDR2 (germline): SQVTM, ANQGSEA. The CDR3 sequence: CSVGWDSRTGTEAFF. CDR3 in DNA: TGCAGCGTCGGCTGGGACAGTCGAACGGGCACTGAAGCTTTCTTT.

J is TRBJ2-3 and V is TRBV11-3; 7 nucleotides align to TRBD2. Germline assignment: CDR1 SGHNT and CDR2 YENEEA. The CDR3 extends over 15 amino acids. Unmatched junction bases numbered 8, after V lost 3 bases and J lost 5 bases. CDR3 DNA: TGTGCCAGCAGCTTTCGTGCGGGAGATATAGATACGCAGTATTTT. Encoded protein: CASSFRAGDIDTQYF.

The genes are TRBV30 and TRBJ2-7, with D perhaps assigned TRBD1 or TRBD2 (5 bases each). Trimming cost V 7 bases and J 4 bases, with 11 bases left between them. Germline CDR1 reads GTSNPN; CDR2 reads SVGIG (reference sequence). This CDR3 is 11 amino acids long. CDR3 region: CALGRVYEQYF. CDR3 coding DNA: TGTGCCTTGGGACGGGTATACGAGCAGTACTTC.

This sequence joins TRBV5-1 and TRBJ2-7, with D possibly called TRBD1 or TRBD2 (5 bases each). Germline CDR1 and CDR2: SGHRS and YFSETQ. This CDR3 is 14 amino acids long. V lost 4 bases to trimming and J lost 2 bases, with 13 bases between them. The chain's CDR3 is CASSSGDGTYEQYF. The CDR3, as DNA: TGCGCCAGCAGCAGTGGGGACGGCACCTACGAGCAGTACTTC.

The V call is TRBV3-1, the J call TRBJ1-6; D call uncertain. The CDR3 is made up of 12 amino acids. Trimming removed 1 base from V and 9 bases from J, with 4 bases in between. Per the germline V gene, CDR1 is LGHDT and CDR2 is YNNKEL (reference sequence). In nucleotides, the CDR3 is TGTGCCAGCAGCCAAGGGGGTTCACCCCTCCACTTT. This gives the protein CASSQGGSPLHF.

V gene TRBV20-1 combines with J gene TRBJ2-7; the match to TRBD2 covers 7 bases. Trimming removed 3 bases from V and 5 bases from J; junction bases left unmatched: 10. The germline V gene encodes CDR1 DFQATT and CDR2 SNEGSKA (reference sequence). This CDR3 has 14 amino acids. In nucleotides, the CDR3 is TGCAGTGCTAGGTTTGGGAGGGGTTCAGACGAGCAGTACTTC. Encoded protein: CSARFGRGSDEQYF.

The chain couples TRBV20-1 to TRBJ2-3, with 10 bases matching TRBD2. V shed 7 bases, J shed 4 bases, and the junction held 8 bases outside the gene matches. The CDR3 is 14 residues long. CDR1 is DFQATT, CDR2 SNEGSKA, per germline (reference sequence). CDR3 in DNA: TGCAGTGTTGGGTCTAGCGGGAGATCAGATACGCAGTATTTT. This gives the protein CSVGSSGRSDTQYF.

V is TRBV5-5 and J is TRBJ2-1, with a possible D match to TRBD2 (6 bases). The germline V and J ends were trimmed by 4 bases and 8 bases, with 13 bases remaining between them. The CDR3 consists of 13 residues. Germline loops: CDR1 SGHKS, CDR2 YYEKEE (reference sequence). The DNA of the CDR3 is TGTGCCAGCAGCAAGACTAGTGTCGATGAGCAGTTCTTC. This sequence encodes CASSKTSVDEQFF.

The chain links TRBV20-1 to TRBJ1-1; TRBD1 agrees at 10 bases. From germline, CDR1 is DFQATT and CDR2 SNEGSKA (reference sequence). Trimming removed 2 bases from V and 3 bases from J; junction bases left unmatched: 3. The CDR3 has 14 residues. The CDR3: CSARPGTGDTEAFF. Written as DNA, the CDR3 is TGCAGTGCTAGACCAGGGACAGGGGACACTGAAGCTTTCTTT.

The CDR3 DNA reads as TGTGCCAGCATCGACAATGAGCAGTTCTTC. As protein: CASIDNEQFF. The V call is TRBV7-9, the J call TRBJ2-1; D unclear. The CDR3 length is 10 residues. The germline V gene encodes CDR1 SEHNR and CDR2 FQNEAQ (reference sequence). The germline V and J ends were trimmed by 7 bases and 5 bases, with 3 bases remaining between them. The full variable domain, with the rest looked up from reference TRBV7-9 and TRBJ2-1, is DTGVSQNPRHKITKRGQNVTFRCDPISEHNRLYWYRQTLGQGPEFLTYFQNEAQLEKSRLLSDRFSAERPKGSFSTLEIQRTEQGDSAMYLCASIDNEQFFGPGTRLTVL.